This passage covers 5 T cell receptor beta chains from one sample sequenced in a study of early T cells in non-severe SARS-CoV-2 infection. TCRdb analysed the 5' RACE reads with MiXCR anew, one entry per CDR3 protein. The table has 35,000 to 45,000 distinct CDR3 sequences, roughly 5.7% seen once. The sequencing used whole blood, collected at baseline. The receptors originated from an adult who was a healthcare worker with PCR-confirmed SARS-CoV-2 infection or an uninfected control (not recorded which).

At least ten counts were recorded for this clonotype. The chain recombines TRBV19 with TRBJ1-5; 8 bases are shared with TRBD1. The CDR3 loop spans 14 amino acids. V shed 7 bases, J shed 7 bases, and the junction held 9 bases outside the gene matches. The germline V gene has CDR1 LNHDA and CDR2 SQIVND (reference sequence). The CDR3 reads CASNARDRRQPQHF. The CDR3 bases are TGTGCCAGTAATGCGCGGGACAGGCGACAGCCCCAGCATTTT.

This clonotype occurred many times. The chain carries TRBV7-9 and TRBJ1-1; D is possibly TRBD1 (6 bases). CDR1 is SEHNR and CDR2 is FQNEAQ in the germline V gene (reference sequence). Between the trimmed V and J ends, which lost 3 bases and 5 bases, there was a span of 13 bases. There are 14 residues in the CDR3. The CDR3 sequence: CASSFRGIGTEAFF. The CDR3, as DNA: TGTGCCAGCAGCTTCAGGGGTATAGGAACTGAAGCTTTCTTT.

This clonotype came up many times. V gene TRBV30 combines with J gene TRBJ2-7, with 8 bases aligning to TRBD2. CDR1 GTSNPN and CDR2 SVGIG come from the germline V gene (reference sequence). The CDR3 loop spans 14 amino acids. After removal of 2 bases from V and 6 bases from J, the junction contained 9 bases not matched to a gene. The CDR3 is CAWSRLGRGSEQYV. CDR3 DNA sequence: TGTGCCTGGAGTCGCCTCGGGAGGGGATCCGAGCAGTACGTC.

This clonotype was counted at least ten times. The chain uses TRBV4-3 and TRBJ2-5, with TRBD2 matching over 12 bases. The germline gives CDR1 LGHNA, CDR2 YSLEER. Germline trimming cut 8 bases from V and 3 bases from J; bases unmatched to any gene: 10. CDR3 length equals 16 residues. Here the CDR3 DNA reads TGCGCCAGCCGCTCCGGGCTAGCGGGAGGGGAAGAGACCCAGTACTTC. Translation gives CASRSGLAGGEETQYF.

This clonotype has a handful of counts. The chain has TRBV20-1 and TRBJ2-1, with 10 bases lining up with TRBD2. The junction had 6 bases not matched to a gene; V was cut back by 3 bases and J by 4 bases. Germline V gene sequence: CDR1 DFQATT, CDR2 SNEGSKA (reference sequence). The CDR3 loop spans 15 amino acids. CDR3 region: CSARGAGGRYNEQFF. Written as DNA, the CDR3 is TGCAGTGCTAGGGGAGCGGGAGGGAGATACAATGAGCAGTTCTTC.